The source of this T cell receptor (beta chain) is a study of blood T cells in healthy people across ages. Collection of 9 to 10 milliliters of peripheral blood was performed for each donor. Per individual sample, total RNA of at least 5 micrograms was extracted. For the second PCR, which ran for roughly 6 to 12 cycles, a sample-barcoded 5' primer and a J-beta primer mix were used. Carrying 12 random nucleotides, a template-switch adaptor labeled each individual cDNA molecule. MiXCR, run by TCRdb on the 5' RACE reads, gives a single entry per CDR3 protein. The sample has hundreds of thousands of distinct CDR3 sequences, 45% to 65% seen once. V was pared by 5 bases and J by 7 bases, with 11 bases of the junction left unmatched. The CDR3 has 16 amino acids. CDR1 and CDR2 (germline): MNHEY, SVGAGI.

The receptor comes from a man aged 60-69 years in good health. Sequenced input: blood. The chain employs TRBV6-5 and TRBJ2-1, with 10 bases lining up with TRBD1. The CDR3 protein is CASSPTGTGDGNEQFF. CDR3 in DNA: TGTGCCAGCAGTCCAACCGGGACAGGGGATGGGAATGAGCAGTTCTTC.